This T cell receptor (beta chain) was documented in a study of blood T cell repertoires in COVID-19. Clones were sequenced by immunoSEQ multiplex PCR, and TCRdb holds only the in-frame ones, with some missing. Found here are roughly 55,000 clones, just over 85% of them singletons; the top ten hold approximately 12%. The CDR3 runs to 12 residues. V was pared by 7 bases and J by 4 bases, with 10 bases between. This rearrangement joins TRBV12-3 or TRBV12-4 to TRBJ2-5; no definite D call. This sequence originates from a man in his sixties or seventies with active COVID-19. Sequenced: peripheral blood. CDR3 loop: CASTRGRETQYF. In DNA, the CDR3 is TGTGCCAGCACTCGCGGAAGAGAGACCCAGTACTTC.